A selection of T cell receptor beta chains follows, all from one sample in a study of blood T cells in healthy people across ages. TCRdb passed the 5' RACE reads through MiXCR, listing each CDR3 protein once. The sample lists approximately 680,000 distinct CDR3 sequences; roughly 30% were seen once. Sequencing was done on a sample of blood. The receptor set was obtained from an elderly woman in good health. Both conserved end residues are part of each CDR3. Each record gives: CDR3 protein, CDR3 DNA, D gene, clone size, J gene, V gene. D genes are given only for firm matches. Clone size is given for some rows only: seen once, a few or many times, or a class if the clone is expanded.

cdr3_aa: CASSLRGPGGNYGYTF; cdr3_nt: TGTGCCAGCAGCTTGCGGGGTCCCGGTGGAAACTATGGCTACACCTTC; d_call: NA; clone_size: NA; j_call: TRBJ1-2; v_call: TRBV11-2
cdr3_aa: CASSEFKGETQFF; cdr3_nt: TGTGCCAGCAGTGAATTTAAAGGGGAGACCCAGTTCTTC; d_call: NA; clone_size: NA; j_call: TRBJ2-1; v_call: TRBV25-1
cdr3_aa: CSDRGAGGGLDNEQFF; cdr3_nt: TGCAGTGATAGAGGGGCGGGGGGGGGCCTGGACAATGAGCAGTTCTTC; d_call: TRBD2; clone_size: NA; j_call: TRBJ2-1; v_call: TRBV20-1
cdr3_aa: CASSETTGGYGYTF; cdr3_nt: TGTGCCAGCAGCGAGACTACAGGGGGCTATGGCTACACCTTC; d_call: TRBD1; clone_size: many; j_call: TRBJ1-2; v_call: TRBV11-1
cdr3_aa: CSARIGPRSSYNEQFF; cdr3_nt: TGCAGTGCTAGAATAGGCCCCAGGAGCTCCTACAATGAGCAGTTCTTC; d_call: NA; clone_size: many; j_call: TRBJ2-1; v_call: TRBV20-1
cdr3_aa: CASSYSGSDTQYF; cdr3_nt: TGTGCCAGCAGTTACTCAGGCTCAGATACGCAGTATTTT; d_call: NA; clone_size: NA; j_call: TRBJ2-3; v_call: TRBV6-5
cdr3_aa: CSVELVGETQYF; cdr3_nt: TGCAGCGTTGAACTAGTCGGGGAGACCCAGTACTTC; d_call: NA; clone_size: many; j_call: TRBJ2-5; v_call: TRBV29-1
cdr3_aa: CAISGDRGNTEAFF; cdr3_nt: TGTGCCATCAGTGGGGACAGGGGGAACACTGAAGCTTTCTTT; d_call: TRBD1; clone_size: NA; j_call: TRBJ1-1; v_call: TRBV10-3
cdr3_aa: CATSDPLAREQFF; cdr3_nt: TGTGCCACCAGTGACCCCCTAGCCAGGGAGCAGTTCTTC; d_call: NA; clone_size: NA; j_call: TRBJ2-1; v_call: TRBV24-1
cdr3_aa: CASSFRLAGVTDTQYF; cdr3_nt: TGTGCCAGCAGCTTCAGACTAGCGGGGGTCACAGATACGCAGTATTTT; d_call: TRBD2; clone_size: NA; j_call: TRBJ2-3; v_call: TRBV5-6
cdr3_aa: CASSLPQGRREKLFF; cdr3_nt: TGTGCCAGCAGCTTACCACAGGGCCGGAGGGAAAAACTGTTTTTT; d_call: NA; clone_size: NA; j_call: TRBJ1-4; v_call: TRBV7-9
cdr3_aa: CASSYSNRPSTNEKLFF; cdr3_nt: TGTGCCAGCAGTTACTCGAACAGGCCCTCAACTAATGAAAAACTGTTTTTT; d_call: NA; clone_size: many; j_call: TRBJ1-4; v_call: TRBV6-5
cdr3_aa: CASSPYPRGNEKLFF; cdr3_nt: TGTGCCAGCTCACCATACCCAAGGGGTAATGAAAAACTGTTTTTT; d_call: NA; clone_size: few; j_call: TRBJ1-4; v_call: TRBV18
cdr3_aa: CASSRSGSLPNQPQHF; cdr3_nt: TGTGCCAGTAGTAGGTCGGGGAGCCTGCCAAATCAGCCCCAGCATTTT; d_call: NA; clone_size: NA; j_call: TRBJ1-5; v_call: TRBV19
cdr3_aa: CSARDPRGYNEQYF; cdr3_nt: TGCAGTGCTAGAGACCCGCGGGGCTACAATGAGCAGTACTTC; d_call: NA; clone_size: NA; j_call: TRBJ2-5; v_call: TRBV20-1
cdr3_aa: CARSTTGMSSYEQYF; cdr3_nt: TGTGCCAGAAGCACGACAGGAATGAGCTCCTACGAGCAGTACTTC; d_call: NA; clone_size: NA; j_call: TRBJ2-7; v_call: TRBV7-2
cdr3_aa: CASSLGLAGSEQFF; cdr3_nt: TGTGCCAGCAGCCTGGGACTAGCGGGAAGTGAGCAGTTCTTC; d_call: TRBD2; clone_size: NA; j_call: TRBJ2-1; v_call: TRBV27
cdr3_aa: CASSSGQGGNEQFF; cdr3_nt: TGTGCCAGCAGCTCGGGTCAGGGGGGGAATGAGCAGTTCTTC; d_call: NA; clone_size: NA; j_call: TRBJ2-1; v_call: TRBV7-2
cdr3_aa: CASSYSIKGSTDTQYF; cdr3_nt: TGTGCCAGCAGTTACTCGATCAAGGGGTCCACAGATACGCAGTATTTT; d_call: NA; clone_size: NA; j_call: TRBJ2-3; v_call: TRBV6-2/TRBV6-3
cdr3_aa: CASSLGPAAGDNEQYF; cdr3_nt: TGTGCCAGCAGCCTTGGCCCTGCCGCAGGGGATAATGAGCAGTACTTC; d_call: NA; clone_size: NA; j_call: TRBJ2-7; v_call: TRBV7-2
cdr3_aa: CASSLRVTATYEQYF; cdr3_nt: TGTGCCAGCAGCCTCCGGGTGACAGCAACCTACGAGCAGTACTTC; d_call: NA; clone_size: NA; j_call: TRBJ2-7; v_call: TRBV12-3/TRBV12-4
cdr3_aa: CAILAQGGGEQYF; cdr3_nt: TGTGCCATTTTAGCACAGGGTGGTGGCGAGCAGTACTTC; d_call: NA; clone_size: many; j_call: TRBJ2-7; v_call: TRBV10-3
cdr3_aa: CSARGSRQETQYF; cdr3_nt: TGCAGTGCTAGAGGGTCCCGCCAAGAGACCCAGTACTTC; d_call: NA; clone_size: many; j_call: TRBJ2-5; v_call: TRBV20-1
cdr3_aa: CASSEDLLRETQYF; cdr3_nt: TGTGCCAGCAGCGAAGACCTACTTCGGGAGACCCAGTACTTC; d_call: NA; clone_size: once; j_call: TRBJ2-5; v_call: TRBV7-2
cdr3_aa: CASSFRTGRYNEQFF; cdr3_nt: TGTGCCAGCAGCTTCAGGACAGGGCGGTACAATGAGCAGTTCTTC; d_call: TRBD1; clone_size: NA; j_call: TRBJ2-1; v_call: TRBV7-2
cdr3_aa: CASSPRLTRDEQYF; cdr3_nt: TGTGCCAGCAGCCCCCGACTAACTAGGGATGAGCAGTACTTC; d_call: NA; clone_size: NA; j_call: TRBJ2-5; v_call: TRBV12-3/TRBV12-4
cdr3_aa: CASSLTEARKTEAFF; cdr3_nt: TGTGCCAGCAGCTTAACGGAGGCCCGGAAGACTGAAGCTTTCTTT; d_call: NA; clone_size: few; j_call: TRBJ1-1; v_call: TRBV7-3
cdr3_aa: CASSLVGGYGGELFF; cdr3_nt: TGCGCCAGCAGCTTGGTAGGGGGATACGGCGGGGAGCTGTTTTTT; d_call: NA; clone_size: few; j_call: TRBJ2-2; v_call: TRBV5-1
cdr3_aa: CASSPPRAGGTDTQYF; cdr3_nt: TGTGCCAGCAGTCCCCCCCGGGCAGGCGGCACAGATACGCAGTATTTT; d_call: NA; clone_size: NA; j_call: TRBJ2-3; v_call: TRBV28
cdr3_aa: CASSYLGLPFEQYF; cdr3_nt: TGTGCCAGCAGTTACCTGGGGCTGCCTTTCGAGCAGTACTTC; d_call: NA; clone_size: few; j_call: TRBJ2-7; v_call: TRBV6-2/TRBV6-3
cdr3_aa: CASSQDPKIRPGELFF; cdr3_nt: TGTGCCAGCAGCCAAGATCCCAAGATCCGTCCCGGGGAGCTGTTTTTT; d_call: NA; clone_size: once; j_call: TRBJ2-2; v_call: TRBV4-2
cdr3_aa: CASSYGDGDNEQFF; cdr3_nt: TGTGCCAGCAGTTACGGAGACGGTGACAATGAGCAGTTCTTC; d_call: NA; clone_size: NA; j_call: TRBJ2-1; v_call: TRBV6-6
cdr3_aa: CASSSLGQGAYNEQFF; cdr3_nt: TGTGCCAGCAGCTCCCTCGGGCAGGGGGCCTACAATGAGCAGTTCTTC; d_call: TRBD1; clone_size: many; j_call: TRBJ2-1; v_call: TRBV7-3
cdr3_aa: CASSLWNEQFF; cdr3_nt: TGTGCCAGCAGTTTATGGAATGAGCAGTTCTTC; d_call: NA; clone_size: many; j_call: TRBJ2-1; v_call: TRBV28
cdr3_aa: CASQAKNIQYF; cdr3_nt: TGTGCCAGCCAAGCCAAAAACATTCAGTACTTC; d_call: NA; clone_size: NA; j_call: TRBJ2-4; v_call: TRBV2
cdr3_aa: CASSLGRGQPQHF; cdr3_nt: TGTGCCAGCAGCCTAGGACGAGGTCAGCCCCAGCATTTT; d_call: NA; clone_size: many; j_call: TRBJ1-5; v_call: TRBV7-3
cdr3_aa: CASSLGGPGSGYTF; cdr3_nt: TGTGCCAGCAGTCTTGGGGGACCTGGGAGTGGCTACACCTTC; d_call: NA; clone_size: many; j_call: TRBJ1-2; v_call: TRBV6-5
cdr3_aa: CASSRKGGNVLTF; cdr3_nt: TGTGCCAGCAGCCGCAAGGGCGGCAACGTCCTGACTTTC; d_call: NA; clone_size: many; j_call: TRBJ2-6; v_call: TRBV6-5
cdr3_aa: CASSQGAGGGDTQYF; cdr3_nt: TGCGCCAGCAGCCAAGGGGCGGGCGGGGGCGATACGCAGTATTTT; d_call: NA; clone_size: many; j_call: TRBJ2-3; v_call: TRBV4-3
cdr3_aa: CSAHPGGGRVYEQYF; cdr3_nt: TGCAGTGCACACCCAGGGGGAGGGAGAGTCTACGAGCAGTACTTC; d_call: NA; clone_size: many; j_call: TRBJ2-7; v_call: TRBV20-1
cdr3_aa: CAWSSEMNTEAFF; cdr3_nt: TGTGCCTGGAGTAGCGAGATGAACACTGAAGCTTTCTTT; d_call: NA; clone_size: NA; j_call: TRBJ1-1; v_call: TRBV30
cdr3_aa: CASSTGENVRGTEAFF; cdr3_nt: TGTGCCAGCAGTACAGGGGAAAATGTAAGGGGCACTGAAGCTTTCTTT; d_call: TRBD1; clone_size: few; j_call: TRBJ1-1; v_call: TRBV9